This entry lists 4 T cell receptor beta chains sequenced from one sample in a study of monozygotic twins with inflammatory bowel disease. TCRdb derives one entry per CDR3 protein from the 5' RACE reads, leaving out DNA. This listing includes under 150,000 distinct CDR3 sequences. Sequenced: blood. The receptor source for this set is a human donor with ulcerative colitis or Crohn's disease, or a healthy co-twin of an affected twin (not recorded which).

V usage is TRBV7-2 and J usage is TRBJ1-6; TCRdb reports TRBD1, a call that lacks DNA to check it against. Germline loops: CDR1 SGHTA, CDR2 FQGNSA. This CDR3 has 15 amino acids. CDR3 loop: CASSHGQGENSPLHF.

The rearrangement joins TRBV18 to TRBJ2-2; the D call from TCRdb, TRBD1, cannot be confirmed without DNA. The CDR3 has 17 residues. CDR1 is KGHSH, CDR2 LQKENI, per germline. The CDR3: CASSPRVSRENTGELFF.

The chain couples TRBV10-3 to TRBJ2-5; TCRdb indicates TRBD1, and absent DNA this call remains unverified. The CDR3 contains 16 residues. Germline V gene sequence: CDR1 ENHRY, CDR2 SYGVKD. CDR3 sequence: CAISESPLWRGSTQYF.

The J gene is TRBJ2-7, the V gene TRBV7-2; the D gene TCRdb calls, TRBD1, cannot be checked with no DNA. The germline V gene has CDR1 SGHTA and CDR2 FQGNSA. The CDR3 is 15 amino acids. This chain's CDR3 is CASSLGTGVAYEQYF.